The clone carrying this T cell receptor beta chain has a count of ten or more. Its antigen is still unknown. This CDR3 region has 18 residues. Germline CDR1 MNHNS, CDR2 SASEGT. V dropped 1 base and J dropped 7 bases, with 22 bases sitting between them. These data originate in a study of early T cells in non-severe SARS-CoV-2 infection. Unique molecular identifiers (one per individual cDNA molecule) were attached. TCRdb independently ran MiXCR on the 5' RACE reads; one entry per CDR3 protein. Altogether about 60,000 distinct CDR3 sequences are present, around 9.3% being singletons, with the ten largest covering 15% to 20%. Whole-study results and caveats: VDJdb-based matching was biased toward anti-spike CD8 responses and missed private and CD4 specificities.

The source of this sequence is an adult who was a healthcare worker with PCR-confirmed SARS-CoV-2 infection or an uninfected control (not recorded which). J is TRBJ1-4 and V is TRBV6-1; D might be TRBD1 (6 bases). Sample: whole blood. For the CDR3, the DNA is TGTGCCAGCAGTGAAGAGGGGGGGCGCGGGCTTTTCAGTGAAAAACTGTTTTTT. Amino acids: CASSEEGGRGLFSEKLFF.